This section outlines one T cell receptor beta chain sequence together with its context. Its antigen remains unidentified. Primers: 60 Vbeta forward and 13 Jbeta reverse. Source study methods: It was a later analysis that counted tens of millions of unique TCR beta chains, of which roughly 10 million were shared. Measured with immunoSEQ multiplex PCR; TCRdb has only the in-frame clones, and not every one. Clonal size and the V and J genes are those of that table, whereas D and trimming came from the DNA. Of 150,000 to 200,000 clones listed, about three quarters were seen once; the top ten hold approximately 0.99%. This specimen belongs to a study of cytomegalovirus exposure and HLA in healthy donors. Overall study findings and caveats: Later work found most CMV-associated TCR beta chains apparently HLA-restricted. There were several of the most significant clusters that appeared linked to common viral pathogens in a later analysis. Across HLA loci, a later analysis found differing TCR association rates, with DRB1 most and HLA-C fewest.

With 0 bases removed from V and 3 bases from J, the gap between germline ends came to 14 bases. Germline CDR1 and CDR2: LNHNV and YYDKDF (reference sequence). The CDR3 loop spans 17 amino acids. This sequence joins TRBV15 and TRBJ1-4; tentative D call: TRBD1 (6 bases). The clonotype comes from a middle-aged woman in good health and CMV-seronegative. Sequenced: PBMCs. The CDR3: CATSREPIGQSNEKLFF. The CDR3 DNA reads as TGTGCCACCAGCAGAGAACCGATCGGACAGTCTAATGAAAAACTGTTTTTT.